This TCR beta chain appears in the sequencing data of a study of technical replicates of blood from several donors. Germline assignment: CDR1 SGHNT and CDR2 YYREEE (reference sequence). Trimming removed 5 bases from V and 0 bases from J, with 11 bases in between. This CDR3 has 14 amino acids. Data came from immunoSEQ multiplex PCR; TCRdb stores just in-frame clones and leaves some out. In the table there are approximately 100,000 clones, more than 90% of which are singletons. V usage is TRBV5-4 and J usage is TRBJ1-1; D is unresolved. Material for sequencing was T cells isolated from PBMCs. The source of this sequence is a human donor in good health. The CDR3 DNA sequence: TGTGCCAGCAGGACCACCACAGTGAACACTGAAGCTTTCTTT. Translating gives CASRTTTVNTEAFF.